This TCR beta chain is drawn from a study of T cell repertoires in cytomegalovirus infection. The V gene lost 7 bases and the J gene lost 0 bases, with 11 bases spanning the gap. The germline CDR1 and CDR2 sequences are MNHEY and SVGAGI. This CDR3 has 14 residues. This clonotype was observed a handful of times. Its specificity is not known. TCRdb independently ran MiXCR on the reads; one entry per CDR3 protein. The sample yields about 890,000 distinct CDR3 sequences, approximately 31% seen once. The rearrangement joins TRBV6-5 to TRBJ2-3; D gene uncertain. Sequenced here: cultured CD8+ T cells from PBMCs, sampled from culture after CMV antigen stimulation. The source is a human donor in good health (CMV status not recorded). Some clones in this sample may be carry-over from other donors' samples. The CDR3 loop reads CASMVGPSTDTQYF. CDR3 sequence (DNA): TGTGCCAGCATGGTCGGGCCTAGCACAGATACGCAGTATTTT.